The present T cell receptor beta chain was sequenced within a study of T cells in Graves' hyperthyroidism and ophthalmopathy. Broader study findings: Most expanded thyroid clonotypes above 0.001 also appeared in blood. Stable hyperthyroidism and ophthalmopathy were separated using 13 V-J signatures.

This clonotype has a count of ten or more. What it binds is not known. Authors of the study amplified TCR beta CDR3 regions from RNA transcripts. The HTBI primer set was used in a first-round RT-PCR of the TCR CDR3. TCRdb re-analysed the multiplex PCR reads in MiXCR, keeping a single row per CDR3 protein. The sample lists about 740,000 distinct CDR3 sequences, roughly 15% occurring once. V lost 2 bases and J 5 bases, leaving 10 bases between the germline ends. CDR3 size: 15 residues. Germline V gives CDR1 LNHNV, CDR2 YYDKDF (reference sequence). The origin of this receptor is a woman under 30 with Graves' hyperthyroidism. This chain uses TRBV15 with TRBJ1-6; D unclear. The specimen sequenced was blood. The CDR3 loop reads CATSRLDRDNSPLHF. The CDR3 nucleotides read TGTGCCACCAGCAGATTGGACCGAGATAATTCACCCCTCCACTTT.